Presented here are 27 T cell receptor beta chains from one specimen sequenced in a study of T cell responses to AZD1222 COVID-19 vaccine. Clones were read by immunoSEQ multiplex PCR, and TCRdb kept only the in-frame ones, dropping some. The sample contains tens of thousands of clones, nearly 90% of which appear only once. Sample: peripheral blood, taken on day 0 of AZD1222 vaccination. The receptors here all came from an adult in good health.

The chain employs TRBV3-1 (or the pseudogene TRBV3-2) and TRBJ1-2; D is perhaps TRBD1 (5 bases). The V gene lost 1 base and the J gene lost 7 bases, with 13 bases spanning the gap. The CDR3 covers 14 residues. Looked up from germline, CDR1 is LGHDT and CDR2 is YNNKEL (reference sequence). CDR3 sequence (DNA): TGTGCCAGCAGCCAAGTCGAGGGGAGGGGTGGCTACACCTTC. Protein product: CASSQVEGRGGYTF.

V is TRBV10-3 and J is TRBJ1-5, with 7 bases identical to TRBD1. Unmatched junction bases numbered 0, after V lost 8 bases and J lost 2 bases. Germline V CDR1 and CDR2: ENHRY, SYGVKD. There are 12 residues in the CDR3. In DNA, the CDR3 is TGTGCCATCGGGACAGGCAATCAGCCCCAGCATTTT. Its protein product is CAIGTGNQPQHF.

V usage is TRBV18 and J usage is TRBJ1-5; maybe TRBD1 (6 bases). The CDR3 spans 15 residues. CDR1 KGHSH and CDR2 LQKENI come from the germline V gene. V was clipped by 3 bases and J by 6 bases, with 15 bases between them. As DNA, the CDR3 is TGTGCCAGCTCACCGGATTGGGGGGGCGGTCAGCCCCAGCATTTT. This encodes CASSPDWGGGQPQHF.

The chain is built from TRBV9 and TRBJ2-3; no reliable D call. CDR3 length equals 14 residues. The germline V and J ends were trimmed by 0 bases and 3 bases, with 8 bases remaining between them. Germline CDR1 reads SGDLS; CDR2 reads YYNGEE. For the CDR3, the DNA is TGTGCCAGCAGCGTAGATCTAGGGACAGATACGCAGTATTTT. It encodes CASSVDLGTDTQYF.

The rearrangement links TRBV28 to TRBJ2-1; D unresolved. This CDR3 is 17 amino acids long. Germline CDR1 is MDHEN and CDR2 is SYDVKM. V was shortened by 2 bases and J by 3 bases, with 17 bases between the two germline ends. CDR3 amino acids: CASSLRVTNPGYNEQFF. DNA for the CDR3: TGTGCCAGCAGTTTAAGGGTAACCAATCCCGGCTACAATGAGCAGTTCTTC. Together with reference TRBV28 and TRBJ2-1, the CDR3 gives the full variable domain: DVKVTQSSRYLVKRTGEKVFLECVQDMDHENMFWYRQDPGLGLRLIYFSYDVKMKEKGDIPEGYSVSREKKERFSLILESASTNQTSMYLCASSLRVTNPGYNEQFFGPGTRLTVL.

V is TRBV5-5 and J is TRBJ1-5; 11 nucleotides align to TRBD1. This CDR3 has 17 amino acids. Germline trimming cut 3 bases from V and 1 base from J; bases unmatched to any gene: 6. The germline V gene encodes CDR1 SGHKS and CDR2 YYEKEE (reference sequence). In nucleotides, the CDR3 is TGTGCCAGCAGCTCCCGGACAGGGGGCGCGAGCAATCAGCCCCAGCATTTT. Protein: CASSSRTGGASNQPQHF.

The CDR3 is CASRRTGGGYEQYF. The CDR3 coding sequence is TGTGCCAGCAGGCGTACAGGGGGCGGGTACGAGCAGTACTTC. The genes are TRBV5-5 and TRBJ2-7, with 9 bases aligning to TRBD1. The V and J ends lost 5 bases and 4 bases, in that order; junction bases with no gene match: 7. CDR3 size: 14 residues. Germline values: CDR1 SGHKS, CDR2 YYEKEE (reference sequence).

This clone was recorded once. V gene TRBV28 combines with J gene TRBJ1-5; a weak D match, TRBD1 (5 bases). V lost 5 bases, J lost 6 bases, and 17 bases lay in between. From germline, CDR1 is MDHEN and CDR2 SYDVKM. The CDR3 spans 15 residues. CDR3 DNA sequence: TGTGCCAGCAGTATAGGAGTTCAGGGTGGTCAGCCCCAGCATTTT. Its protein is CASSIGVQGGQPQHF.

Comments on this clone: Other DNA sequences in this specimen translate into the identical CDR3. The rearrangement joins TRBV19 to TRBJ1-5; D is ambiguous. Trimming removed 2 bases from V and 4 bases from J, with 3 bases in between. This CDR3 contains 12 residues. The germline V gene has CDR1 LNHDA and CDR2 SQIVND (reference sequence). The CDR3 loop is CASSIPNQPQHF. CDR3 in DNA: TGTGCCAGTAGTATACCTAATCAGCCCCAGCATTTT.

The rearrangement uses TRBV14 and TRBJ2-7, with 7 bases aligning to TRBD1. The CDR3 extends over 11 amino acids. The germline V gene encodes CDR1 SGHDN and CDR2 FVKESK. V was pared by 5 bases and J by 6 bases, with 1 base of the junction left unmatched. CDR3 in DNA: TGTGCCAGCAGCTACAGGGGCGAGCAGTACTTC. Translation gives CASSYRGEQYF.

V gene TRBV19 combines with J gene TRBJ1-5; 10 bases are a match to TRBD1. This CDR3 has 16 residues. Trimming cost V 5 bases and J 1 base; bases outside gene matches: 5. Germline V gene lookup returns CDR1 LNHDA and CDR2 SQIVND (reference sequence). This CDR3 reads CASSSETGGSNQPQHF. The CDR3 bases are TGTGCCAGTAGTTCCGAGACAGGGGGCAGCAATCAGCCCCAGCATTTT.

V and J are TRBV5-1 and TRBJ1-4, with 8 bases lining up with TRBD1. The CDR3 consists of 16 residues. The V segment lost 4 bases and the J segment 3 bases; nucleotides outside the gene matches: 8. Germline lookup yields CDR1 SGHRS and CDR2 YFSETQ. CDR3 bases: TGCGCCAGCAGCACCGGGACAGGAGCTGCTAATGAAAAACTGTTTTTT. Translation gives CASSTGTGAANEKLFF.

The chain has TRBV6-5 and TRBJ1-1, with 8 nucleotides matching TRBD1. The V gene end was trimmed by 6 bases and the J gene end by 4 bases; junction bases not matched to a gene: 7. The CDR3 length is 14 residues. Germline lookup yields CDR1 MNHEY and CDR2 SVGAGI. The CDR3 coding sequence is TGTGCCAGCAGGCGAACAGGGGGTGGCACTGAAGCTTTCTTT. Protein sequence: CASRRTGGGTEAFF.

This chain links TRBV24-1 with TRBJ2-5; D remains ambiguous. Germline V gene data show CDR1 as KGHDR and CDR2 as SFDVKD. Trimming stripped 5 bases from V and 5 bases from J, with 11 bases between. CDR3 length: 13 amino acids. CDR3 amino acids: CATSGGVGETQYF. The CDR3 DNA is TGTGCCACCAGTGGTGGGGTAGGGGAGACCCAGTACTTC.

This clone was seen a handful of times. The chain uses TRBV29-1 and TRBJ1-3; D unresolved. Germline-derived CDR1 and CDR2 are SQVTM and ANQGSEA. V gave up 4 bases and J gave up 3 bases, with 13 bases separating them. The CDR3 is 14 amino acids. The CDR3 DNA follows: TGCAGCGTTGTTACCGCGGCGTATGGAAACACCATATATTTT. Protein: CSVVTAAYGNTIYF.

The rearrangement uses TRBV30 and TRBJ2-7; D perhaps matches TRBD2 (6 bases). V was trimmed by 0 bases and J by 2 bases, leaving 14 bases between them. The length of the CDR3 is 15 residues. Germline CDR1 is GTSNPN and CDR2 is SVGIG (reference sequence). The CDR3 reads CAWSVSRLGTYEQYF. The CDR3 nucleotides read TGTGCCTGGAGTGTATCTAGACTAGGGACCTACGAGCAGTACTTC.

J is TRBJ2-5 and V is TRBV19, with 8 bases identical to TRBD2. The CDR3 spans 16 residues. Germline CDR1 reads LNHDA; CDR2 reads SQIVND (reference sequence). Trimming removed 2 bases from V and 2 bases from J; junction bases left unmatched: 7. CDR3 region: CASSILSGVQQETQYF. The CDR3 bases are TGTGCCAGTAGTATACTTAGCGGGGTACAACAAGAGACCCAGTACTTC.

This sequence joins TRBV7-8 and TRBJ1-6; D is unresolved. Trimming left V 3 bases short and J 0 bases short, with 9 bases between. Germline CDR1 and CDR2: SGHVS and FQNEAQ. There are 16 residues in the CDR3. The CDR3 bases are TGTGCCAGCAGCTTTAGTTCAAGCTCCTATAATTCACCCCTCCACTTT. Residues: CASSFSSSSYNSPLHF.

The chain couples TRBV7-2 to TRBJ2-3; perhaps TRBD2 as D (7 bases). Germline CDR1 is SGHTA and CDR2 is FQGNSA. Trimming took off 8 bases at V and 6 bases at J, with 18 bases between the two ends. The CDR3 has 14 residues. The CDR3 bases are TGTGCCAGCTTGAGGGGGAGGGGGACGGATACGCAGTATTTT. Protein: CASLRGRGTDTQYF.

The table lists this clone with a count of one. This chain links TRBV3-1 (or the pseudogene TRBV3-2) with TRBJ1-1, with D unclear. Looked up from germline, CDR1 is LGHDT and CDR2 is YNNKEL (reference sequence). V was pared by 4 bases and J by 1 base, with 13 bases between. The CDR3 is 15 amino acids. The chain's CDR3 is CASSPQTSRNTEAFF. In nucleotides, the CDR3 is TGTGCCAGCAGCCCTCAGACGTCCAGGAACACTGAAGCTTTCTTT.

The chain employs TRBV30 and TRBJ2-1; D is possibly TRBD2 (5 bases). The CDR3 sequence is 15 residues long. Germline assignment: CDR1 GTSNPN and CDR2 SVGIG (reference sequence). V lost 1 base and J 0 bases, leaving 10 bases between the germline ends. Here the CDR3 DNA reads TGTGCCTGGAGTGGGTGGGAGAGCTCCTACAATGAGCAGTTCTTC. Translation gives CAWSGWESSYNEQFF.

The rearrangement links TRBV4-1 to TRBJ1-3; D call uncertain. V gave up 1 base and J gave up 1 base, with 17 bases separating them. This CDR3 has 18 amino acids. From germline, CDR1 is MGHRA and CDR2 YSYEKL. The CDR3 DNA is TGCGCCAGCAGCCAAGGGCTTCTGGGGAGGAGATCTGGAAACACCATATATTTT. This sequence encodes CASSQGLLGRRSGNTIYF.

The chain employs TRBV28 and TRBJ1-5; D ambiguous. V was shortened by 2 bases and J by 4 bases, with 6 bases between the two germline ends. The germline V gene has CDR1 MDHEN and CDR2 SYDVKM. The CDR3 totals 13 residues. CDR3 bases: TGTGCCAGCAGTTTAATTGAAAATCAGCCCCAGCATTTT. Protein: CASSLIENQPQHF.

The chain has TRBV5-5 and TRBJ2-3; 10 positions match TRBD1. The CDR3 spans 15 residues. In germline, CDR1 is SGHKS, CDR2 YYEKEE (reference sequence). With V trimmed by 4 bases and J by 6 bases, 8 bases remained unmatched. CDR3 nucleotides: TGTGCCAGCAGCCTCGGGGACAGGGGCCTGGATACGCAGTATTTT. Translated, it gives CASSLGDRGLDTQYF.

The V and J genes are TRBV9 and TRBJ1-5; D gene ambiguous. Germline CDR1 SGDLS, CDR2 YYNGEE. The CDR3 has 15 amino acids. Trimming took 1 base from V and 2 from J, leaving 10 bases between them. The CDR3 region is CASSVHGSRNQPQHF. DNA of the CDR3: TGTGCCAGCAGCGTACACGGCTCTCGCAATCAGCCCCAGCATTTT.

J is TRBJ1-2 and V is TRBV6-6, with TRBD1 matching over 8 bases. The CDR3 has 13 residues. Germline CDR1 is MNHNY and CDR2 is SVGAGI (reference sequence). V lost 5 bases, J lost 8 bases, and 7 bases stayed unmatched. CDR3 region: CASSQTGGTGYTF. The CDR3 nucleotides are TGTGCCAGCAGTCAAACAGGGGGAACGGGCTACACCTTC.

The chain uses TRBV6-5 and TRBJ1-5; D may be TRBD1 (6 bases). V was cut by 10 bases and J by 4 bases, with 20 bases left in between. Per the germline V gene, CDR1 is MNHEY and CDR2 is SVGAGI. The CDR3 covers 15 residues. This chain's CDR3 is CAKVGGRGGNQPQHF. The CDR3 nucleotides read TGTGCCAAAGTAGGGGGGCGCGGGGGGAATCAGCCCCAGCATTTT.